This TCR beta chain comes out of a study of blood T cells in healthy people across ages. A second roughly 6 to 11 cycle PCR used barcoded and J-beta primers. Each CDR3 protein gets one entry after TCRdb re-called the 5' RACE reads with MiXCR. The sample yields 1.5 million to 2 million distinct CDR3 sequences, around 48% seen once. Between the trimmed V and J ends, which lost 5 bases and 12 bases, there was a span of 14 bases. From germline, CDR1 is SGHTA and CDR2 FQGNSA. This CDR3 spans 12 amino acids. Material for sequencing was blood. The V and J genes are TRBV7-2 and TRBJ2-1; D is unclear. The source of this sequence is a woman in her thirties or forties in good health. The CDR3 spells CASSNPPLGQFF. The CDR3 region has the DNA TGTGCCAGCAGCAATCCCCCCCTCGGGCAGTTCTTC.